Below, 18 T cell receptor beta chains from the same sample are listed, as sequenced in a study of shared T cell receptors in the human thymus. Assay used: immunoSEQ multiplex PCR; TCRdb lists only in-frame clones, some missing. The sample lists hundreds of thousands of clones, 85% to 90% occurring once. The sample was also linked to a second study, of human thymus T cells.

Sequenced sample: thymocytes. These receptors originate from a boy younger than two with a congenital heart defect.

The chain recombines TRBV9 with TRBJ2-1; 10 nucleotides match TRBD1. The CDR3 consists of 17 residues. V lost 0 bases to trimming and J lost 10 bases; unmatched junction nucleotides: 13. CDR1 and CDR2 (germline): SGDLS, YYNGEE. The CDR3 sequence: CASSVGGAGTGVWEQFF. CDR3 in DNA: TGTGCCAGCAGCGTAGGTGGAGCCGGGACAGGGGTGTGGGAGCAGTTCTTC.

The V call is TRBV6-5, the J call TRBJ2-5; 9 bases line up with TRBD1. With V trimmed by 6 bases and J by 5 bases, 10 bases remained unmatched. CDR3 size: 15 residues. Germline CDR1 is MNHEY and CDR2 is SVGAGI. Here the CDR3 reads CASRKPGQGGETQYF. CDR3 nucleotide sequence: TGTGCCAGCAGAAAACCGGGACAGGGAGGCGAGACCCAGTACTTC.

The chain has TRBV13 and TRBJ2-3; D perhaps matches TRBD2 (7 bases). CDR1 is PRHDT and CDR2 is FYEKMQ in the germline V gene (reference sequence). The CDR3 is 19 amino acids. The germline V and J ends were trimmed by 2 bases and 1 base, with 22 bases remaining between them. The DNA for the CDR3 is TGTGCCAGCAGCTTAACGGATGGGTGGGGGGGCCACCGCACAGATACGCAGTATTTT. Its protein is CASSLTDGWGGHRTDTQYF.

The rearrangement joins TRBV10-3 to TRBJ2-4; a possible D gene is TRBD1 (6 bases). V gave up 3 bases and J gave up 5 bases, with 8 bases separating them. The V gene's germline CDR1 is ENHRY and CDR2 SYGVKD. The CDR3 loop spans 13 amino acids. CDR3 region: CAISDRTENIQYF. The CDR3 nucleotides read TGTGCCATCAGTGACCGGACAGAAAACATTCAGTACTTC.

The chain has TRBV5-4 and TRBJ2-1, with 10 bases matching TRBD2. The ends lost 0 bases at V and 2 bases at J; junction bases unmatched: 5. The germline V gene encodes CDR1 SGHNT and CDR2 YYREEE (reference sequence). The CDR3 extends over 17 amino acids. In DNA, the CDR3 is TGTGCCAGCAGCTTGGATCGAGCGGGAGGGACCTACAATGAGCAGTTCTTC. It is translated as CASSLDRAGGTYNEQFF. The full variable domain, rest sourced from reference TRBV5-4 and TRBJ2-1, is ETGVTQSPTHLIKTRGQQVTLRCSSQSGHNTVSWYQQALGQGPQFIFQYYREEENGRGNFPPRFSGLQFPNYSSELNVNALELDDSALYLCASSLDRAGGTYNEQFFGPGTRLTVL.

This chain links TRBV9 with TRBJ2-3, with D unresolved. CDR3 length: 13 residues. Germline CDR1 reads SGDLS; CDR2 reads YYNGEE. The germline V and J ends were trimmed by 4 bases and 0 bases, with 6 bases remaining between them. The CDR3 reads CASSKQSTDTQYF. The CDR3 region has the DNA TGTGCCAGCAGCAAACAGAGCACAGATACGCAGTATTTT.

V and J are TRBV10-2 and TRBJ2-7; TRBD2 matches 11 bases. V shed 8 bases and J 1 base; nucleotides not matched to a gene: 1. This CDR3 has 13 amino acids. The germline gives CDR1 WSHSY, CDR2 SAAADI. The CDR3 region has the DNA TGCGCCAGCGGACTAGCGGGTTCCTACGAGCAGTACTTC. It is translated as CASGLAGSYEQYF.

This rearrangement joins TRBV20-1 to TRBJ2-7; D remains ambiguous. Between the trimmed V and J ends, which lost 1 base and 4 bases, there was a span of 5 bases. The CDR3 contains 11 residues. CDR1 is DFQATT and CDR2 is SNEGSKA in the germline V gene (reference sequence). The CDR3 nucleotides are TGCAGTGCTAGAGGAGATTACGAGCAGTACTTC. This codes for CSARGDYEQYF.

The chain joins TRBV7-2 to TRBJ2-1; TRBD2 aligns across 9 bases. The CDR3 consists of 17 residues. V shed 3 bases, J shed 9 bases, and the junction held 15 bases outside the gene matches. Per germline, CDR1 SGHTA and CDR2 FQGNSA. This chain's CDR3 is CASSFLPGGRGSREQFF. The CDR3 nucleotides are TGTGCCAGCAGCTTCCTCCCCGGCGGGAGGGGAAGTCGTGAGCAGTTCTTC.

The rearrangement joins TRBV13 to TRBJ1-2; D unresolved. The ends were cut back, 1 base at V and 6 bases at J, with 12 bases in the middle. Germline V CDR1 and CDR2: PRHDT, FYEKMQ (reference sequence). The CDR3 is made up of 14 amino acids. The CDR3 loop reads CASSLEPPGDGYTF. CDR3 DNA: TGTGCCAGCAGCTTAGAGCCCCCCGGGGATGGCTACACCTTC.

The chain couples TRBV14 to TRBJ2-1; D uncertain. This CDR3 has 17 residues. V was pared by 4 bases and J by 7 bases, with 23 bases between. Germline CDR1 is SGHDN and CDR2 is FVKESK. The CDR3: CASSPSPPKRGNNEQFF. In DNA, the CDR3 is TGTGCCAGCAGCCCATCACCGCCAAAACGCGGAAATAATGAGCAGTTCTTC.

V and J are TRBV10-1 and TRBJ2-1; possible D gene TRBD2, 6 bases. The CDR3 is made up of 12 amino acids. Between the trimmed V and J ends, which lost 4 bases and 9 bases, there was a span of 10 bases. Per germline, CDR1 WNHNN and CDR2 SYGVQD (reference sequence). The CDR3, as DNA: TGCGCCAGCAGTGTTGGGGGGAGTGAGCAGTTCTTC. It is translated as CASSVGGSEQFF.

V gene TRBV27 combines with J gene TRBJ2-7; possibly TRBD2 for D (6 bases). Trimming removed 6 bases from V and 6 bases from J, with 18 bases in between. This CDR3 is 14 amino acids long. Germline-derived CDR1 and CDR2 are MNHEY and SMNVEV (reference sequence). The CDR3 spells CASSSTSSPSEQYF. In DNA, the CDR3 is TGTGCCAGCAGCTCCACTAGCTCTCCCTCCGAGCAGTACTTC.

The V gene is TRBV18, the J gene TRBJ2-1, with 10 bases aligning to TRBD1. This CDR3 is 14 amino acids long. The germline V gene encodes CDR1 KGHSH and CDR2 LQKENI. The J segment lost 8 bases and the V segment lost 3 bases, leaving 4 bases of the junction unmatched. CDR3: CASSPKGTGDEQFF. CDR3 coding DNA: TGTGCCAGCTCACCGAAGGGGACAGGGGATGAGCAGTTCTTC. Full variable domain (remainder filled in from reference TRBV18 and TRBJ2-1): NAGVMQNPRHLVRRRGQEARLRCSPMKGHSHVYWYRQLPEEGLKFMVYLQKENIIDESGMPKERFSAEFPKEGPSILRIQQVVRGDSAAYFCASSPKGTGDEQFFGPGTRLTVL.

The chain links TRBV11-1 to TRBJ2-3, with 12 bases matching TRBD2. Trimming at V came to 5 bases and at J to 7 bases, leaving 16 bases not matched to a gene. CDR3 length: 18 residues. Germline values: CDR1 SGHAT, CDR2 FQDESV (reference sequence). The CDR3, as DNA: TGTGCCAGCAGCGATCACCCGGGACTAGCGGGCTCCACTCATACGCAGTATTTT. This gives the protein CASSDHPGLAGSTHTQYF.

In regard to this clone: Other nucleotide sequences from this sample produce the same CDR3. The chain combines TRBV30 with TRBJ1-2; D is perhaps TRBD1 (6 bases). There are 14 residues in the CDR3. The germline V gene encodes CDR1 GTSNPN and CDR2 SVGIG (reference sequence). V was shortened by 0 bases and J by 8 bases, with 16 bases between the two germline ends. CDR3 nucleotides: TGTGCCTGGAGTGTTCCGGGACAAGCCCGGGGCTACACCTTC. It is translated as CAWSVPGQARGYTF.

The V and J genes are TRBV6-1 and TRBJ2-7; 9 nucleotides line up with TRBD1. With 6 bases clipped from V and 4 bases from J, the junction kept 1 base outside the gene matches. Germline assignment: CDR1 MNHNS and CDR2 SASEGT. This CDR3 is 12 amino acids long. This CDR3 is CASRTGGYEQYF. CDR3 in DNA: TGTGCCAGCAGGACAGGGGGGTACGAGCAGTACTTC.

CDR3 coding DNA: TGTGCCAGCAGTTTAGAGCGGGAGGGAACCGGGGAGCTGTTTTTT. It translates to CASSLEREGTGELFF. V gene TRBV28 combines with J gene TRBJ2-2; 10 bases match TRBD2. This CDR3 has 15 amino acids. Germline CDR1 is MDHEN and CDR2 is SYDVKM. The ends lost 2 bases at V and 5 bases at J; junction bases unmatched: 2.